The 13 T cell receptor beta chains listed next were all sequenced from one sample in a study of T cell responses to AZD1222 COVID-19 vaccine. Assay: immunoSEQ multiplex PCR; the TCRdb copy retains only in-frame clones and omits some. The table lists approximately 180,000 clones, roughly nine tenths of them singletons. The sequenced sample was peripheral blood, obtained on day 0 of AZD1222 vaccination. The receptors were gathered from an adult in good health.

As DNA, the CDR3 is TGTGCCAGCAGCTTGGTGGGCACCTACGAGCAGTACGTC. This sequence encodes CASSLVGTYEQYV. V and J are TRBV5-6 and TRBJ2-7; D is unresolved. Trimming took 0 bases from V and 2 from J, leaving 6 bases between them. Germline CDR1 SGHDT, CDR2 YYEEEE. There are 13 residues in the CDR3.

CDR3 amino acids: CASRQGDQPQHF. In nucleotides, the CDR3 is TGTGCCAGCCGACAGGGTGATCAGCCCCAGCATTTT. The chain links TRBV27 to TRBJ1-5; 7 bases line up with TRBD1. CDR3 size: 12 residues. The V segment lost 8 bases and the J segment 5 bases; nucleotides outside the gene matches: 3. Germline CDR1 and CDR2: MNHEY and SMNVEV (reference sequence).

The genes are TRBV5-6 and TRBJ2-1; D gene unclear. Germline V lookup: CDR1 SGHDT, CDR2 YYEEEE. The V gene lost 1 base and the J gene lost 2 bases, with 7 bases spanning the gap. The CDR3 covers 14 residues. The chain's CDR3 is CASSLRVPYNEQFF. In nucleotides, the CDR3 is TGTGCCAGCAGCTTGAGGGTCCCCTACAATGAGCAGTTCTTC.

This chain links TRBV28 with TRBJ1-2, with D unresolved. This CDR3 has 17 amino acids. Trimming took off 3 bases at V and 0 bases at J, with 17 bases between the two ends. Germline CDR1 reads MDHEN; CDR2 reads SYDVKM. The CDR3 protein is CASSFNPLGLANYGYTF. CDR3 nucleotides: TGTGCCAGCAGTTTTAATCCCCTGGGATTAGCTAACTATGGCTACACCTTC.

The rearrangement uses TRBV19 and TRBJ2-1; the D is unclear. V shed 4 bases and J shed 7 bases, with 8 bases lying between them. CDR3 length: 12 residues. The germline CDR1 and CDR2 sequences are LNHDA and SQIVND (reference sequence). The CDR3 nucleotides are TGTGCCAGTAGTAACAGTGTAAATGAGCAGTTCTTC. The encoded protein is CASSNSVNEQFF.

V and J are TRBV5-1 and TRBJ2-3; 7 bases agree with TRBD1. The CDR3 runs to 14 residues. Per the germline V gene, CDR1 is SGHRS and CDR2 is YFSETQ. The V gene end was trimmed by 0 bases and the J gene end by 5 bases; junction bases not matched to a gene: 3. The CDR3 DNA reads TGCGCCAGCAGCTTGGACTCAGGGGGAGATACGCAGTATTTT. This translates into CASSLDSGGDTQYF.

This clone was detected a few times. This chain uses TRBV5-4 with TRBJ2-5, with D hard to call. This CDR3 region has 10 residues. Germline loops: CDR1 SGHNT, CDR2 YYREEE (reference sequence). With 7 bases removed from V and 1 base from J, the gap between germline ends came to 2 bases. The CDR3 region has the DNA TGTGCCAGCTTCCAAGAGACCCAGTACTTC. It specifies CASFQETQYF.

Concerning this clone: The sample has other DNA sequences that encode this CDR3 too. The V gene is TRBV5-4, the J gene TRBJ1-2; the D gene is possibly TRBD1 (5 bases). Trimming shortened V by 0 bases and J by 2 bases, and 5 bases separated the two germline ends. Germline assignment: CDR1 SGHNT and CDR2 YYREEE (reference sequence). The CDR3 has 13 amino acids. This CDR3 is CASSLAGNYGYTF. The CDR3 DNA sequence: TGTGCCAGCAGCTTGGCAGGGAACTATGGCTACACCTTC.

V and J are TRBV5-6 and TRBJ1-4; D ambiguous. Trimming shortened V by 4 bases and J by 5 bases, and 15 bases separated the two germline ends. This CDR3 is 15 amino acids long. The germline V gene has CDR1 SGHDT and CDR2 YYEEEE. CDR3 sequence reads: CASSIRMGLNEKLFF. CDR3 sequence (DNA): TGTGCCAGCAGCATTCGGATGGGCCTCAATGAAAAACTGTTTTTT.

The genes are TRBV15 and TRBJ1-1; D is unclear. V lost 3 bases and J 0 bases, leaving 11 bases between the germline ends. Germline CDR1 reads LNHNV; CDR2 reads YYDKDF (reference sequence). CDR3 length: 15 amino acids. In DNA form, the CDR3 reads TGTGCCACCAGCAGGGCAGCAACCTTGAACACTGAAGCTTTCTTT. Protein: CATSRAATLNTEAFF.

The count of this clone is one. The CDR3 nucleotides read TGCGCCAGCAGCTTCATGGGACAGGGAACGGAAGGACTGTTTTTT. Residues: CASSFMGQGTEGLFF. The chain employs TRBV5-1 and TRBJ1-4; 9 bases are a match to TRBD1. CDR1 and CDR2 from the germline V gene are SGHRS and YFSETQ. This CDR3 is built from 15 residues. V gave up 2 bases and J gave up 13 bases; unmatched junction bases: 12.

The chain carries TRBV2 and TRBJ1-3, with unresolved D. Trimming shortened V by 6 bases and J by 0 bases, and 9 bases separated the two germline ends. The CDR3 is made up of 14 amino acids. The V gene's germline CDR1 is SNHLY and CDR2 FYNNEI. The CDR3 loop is CASRDKSSGNTIYF. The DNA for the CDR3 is TGTGCCAGCAGGGATAAAAGCTCTGGAAACACCATATATTTT.

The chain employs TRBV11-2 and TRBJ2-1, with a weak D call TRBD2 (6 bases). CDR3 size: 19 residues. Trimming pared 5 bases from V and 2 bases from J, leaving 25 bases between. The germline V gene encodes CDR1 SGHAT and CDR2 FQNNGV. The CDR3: CASSPGGLPTAFTYNEQFF. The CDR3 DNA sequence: TGTGCCAGCAGCCCCGGGGGACTTCCCACCGCGTTTACCTACAATGAGCAGTTCTTC.